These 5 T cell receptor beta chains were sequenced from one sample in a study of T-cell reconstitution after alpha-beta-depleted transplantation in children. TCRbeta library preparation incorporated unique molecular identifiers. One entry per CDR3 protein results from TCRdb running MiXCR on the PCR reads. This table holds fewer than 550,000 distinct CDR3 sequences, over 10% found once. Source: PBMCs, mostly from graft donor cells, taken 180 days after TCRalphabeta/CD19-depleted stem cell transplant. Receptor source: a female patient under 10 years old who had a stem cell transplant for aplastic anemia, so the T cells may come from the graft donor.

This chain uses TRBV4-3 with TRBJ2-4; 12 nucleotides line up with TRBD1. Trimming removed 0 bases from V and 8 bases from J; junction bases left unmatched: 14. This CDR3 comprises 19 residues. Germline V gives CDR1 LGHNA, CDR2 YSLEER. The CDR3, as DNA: TGCGCCAGCAGCCAAGAAGTGGGGACAGGGGGCTACTTATACGACATTCAGTACTTC. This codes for CASSQEVGTGGYLYDIQYF.

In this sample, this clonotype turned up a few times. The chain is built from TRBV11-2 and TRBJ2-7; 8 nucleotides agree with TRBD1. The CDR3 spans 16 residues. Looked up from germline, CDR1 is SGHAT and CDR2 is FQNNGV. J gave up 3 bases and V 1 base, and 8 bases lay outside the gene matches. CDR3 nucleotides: TGTGCCAGCAGCTTAGGAGCAGGGGGCCAGGTCTACGAGCAGTACTTC. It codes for CASSLGAGGQVYEQYF.

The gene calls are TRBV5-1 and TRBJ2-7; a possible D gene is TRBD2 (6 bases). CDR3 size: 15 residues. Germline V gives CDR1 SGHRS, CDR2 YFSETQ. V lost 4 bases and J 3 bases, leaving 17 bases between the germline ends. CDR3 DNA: TGCGCCAGCAGCCCAGCTCCGGGGGTACTCTACGAGCAGTACGTC. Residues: CASSPAPGVLYEQYV.

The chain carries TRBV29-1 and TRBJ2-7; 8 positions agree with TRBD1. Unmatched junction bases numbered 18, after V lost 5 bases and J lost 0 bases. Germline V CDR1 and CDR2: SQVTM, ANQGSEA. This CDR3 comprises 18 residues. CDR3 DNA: TGCAGCGTTTTAGAGATAAGTAGTGAACAGGGGGTCTCCTACGAGCAGTACTTC. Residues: CSVLEISSEQGVSYEQYF.

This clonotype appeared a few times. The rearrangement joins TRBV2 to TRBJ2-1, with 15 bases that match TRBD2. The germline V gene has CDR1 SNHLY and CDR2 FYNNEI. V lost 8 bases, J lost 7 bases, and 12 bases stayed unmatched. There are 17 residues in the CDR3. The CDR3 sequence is CASCGGLAGGPGNEQFF. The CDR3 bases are TGTGCCAGCTGTGGGGGACTAGCGGGAGGTCCGGGGAATGAGCAGTTCTTC.